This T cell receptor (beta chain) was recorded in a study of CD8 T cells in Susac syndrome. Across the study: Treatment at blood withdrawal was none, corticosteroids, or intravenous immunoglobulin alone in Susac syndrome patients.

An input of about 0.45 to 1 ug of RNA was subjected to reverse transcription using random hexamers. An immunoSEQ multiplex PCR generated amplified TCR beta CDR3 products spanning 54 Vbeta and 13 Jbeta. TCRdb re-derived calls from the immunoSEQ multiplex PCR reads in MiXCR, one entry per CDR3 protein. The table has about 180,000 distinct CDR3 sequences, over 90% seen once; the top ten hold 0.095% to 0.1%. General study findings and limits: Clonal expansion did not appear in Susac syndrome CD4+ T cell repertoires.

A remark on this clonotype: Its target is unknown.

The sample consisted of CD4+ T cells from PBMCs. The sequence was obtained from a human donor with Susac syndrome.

CDR3 DNA: TGTGCCAGCAAAGAGTCTAGCGGGAGCTACGAGCAGTACTTC. Protein: CASKESSGSYEQYF. The chain carries TRBV6-2 or TRBV6-3 and TRBJ2-7, with 10 bases aligning to TRBD2. V gave up 7 bases and J gave up 3 bases; unmatched junction bases: 6. Germline assignment: CDR1 MNHEY and CDR2 SVGEGT. There are 14 residues in the CDR3.